The T cell receptor beta chain described here comes from a study of CD8 T cells in Susac syndrome. When the RNA was reverse transcribed, random hexamers were used with an input of roughly 0.5 to 1 ug. TCRdb itself ran the immunoSEQ multiplex PCR reads through MiXCR, one entry per CDR3 protein. The repertoire holds 400,000 to 550,000 distinct CDR3 sequences, around 85% seen once, with about 0.12% in the top ten. FACS enriched CD8+ TEMRA cells, while bulk CD8+ and CD4+ were negatively isolated. Source material: CD8+ T cells from PBMCs. The clonotype originates from a human donor with multiple sclerosis.

The CDR3 protein is CASSEDRGTEAFF. The CDR3 nucleotides are TGTGCCAGCAGTGAAGACAGGGGGACTGAAGCTTTCTTT. The chain couples TRBV12-3 or TRBV12-4 to TRBJ1-1, with TRBD1 matching 9 bases. Trimming removed 5 bases from V and 5 bases from J; junction bases left unmatched: 3. The CDR3 loop spans 13 amino acids.